These 25 T cell receptor beta chains were all obtained from the same sample, sequenced in a study of PD-1 blockade in mismatch repair-deficient tumors. Time point given: 10-day in vitro stimulation with candidate neoantigen peptide 6. The protocol was immunoSEQ multiplex PCR, while the TCRdb copy is restricted to in-frame clones and leaves out a portion. The table records roughly 14,000 clones, 70% to 90% of them present only once. These TCRs' antigens remain unknown. Here the sequenced sample was cells cultured in vitro, taken from a patient treated with pembrolizumab. The source of these receptors is an adult with mismatch repair-deficient cancer.

The rearrangement links TRBV2 to TRBJ1-5, with TRBD1 as a possible D gene (5 bases). V gave up 10 bases and J gave up 5 bases, with 18 bases separating them. Germline lookup yields CDR1 SNHLY and CDR2 FYNNEI. There are 14 residues in the CDR3. CDR3 loop: CATSSRDGDQPQHF. The CDR3 DNA reads TGTGCCACCTCCTCTCGGGACGGCGATCAGCCCCAGCATTTT.

This chain links TRBV11-2 with TRBJ1-2; D is perhaps TRBD1 (6 bases). The V and J ends lost 7 bases and 6 bases respectively, with 27 bases between them. The CDR3 spans 17 residues. Germline V CDR1 and CDR2: SGHAT, FQNNGV. The CDR3 nucleotides read TGTGCCAGCACCCCGATACGCGGGGGCCTCCTCGGGGATGGCTACACCTTC. Amino acid sequence: CASTPIRGGLLGDGYTF.

This clone occurred once. The genes are TRBV7-9 and TRBJ2-2, with 8 nucleotides matching TRBD2. Losses at the gene ends were 8 bases for V and 7 bases for J; bases not matched to a gene: 6. The CDR3 runs 13 residues. The germline gives CDR1 SEHNR, CDR2 FQNEAQ (reference sequence). The DNA of the CDR3 is TGTGCCAGCGCAGCGGGAGTCCGCGGGGAGCTGTTTTTT. It specifies CASAAGVRGELFF.

The chain has TRBV7-2 and TRBJ2-7; 11 bases fit TRBD2. This CDR3 has 14 residues. Germline lookup yields CDR1 SGHTA and CDR2 FQGNSA. Germline trimming cut 2 bases from V and 6 bases from J; bases unmatched to any gene: 3. The CDR3 is CASSLTSGSLEQYF. CDR3 sequence (DNA): TGTGCCAGCAGCTTAACTAGCGGGAGCCTCGAGCAGTACTTC.

The chain is built from TRBV7-9 and TRBJ1-5, with a weak D call TRBD1 (6 bases). Germline V gene data show CDR1 as SEHNR and CDR2 as FQNEAQ (reference sequence). CDR3 length: 15 residues. V dropped 5 bases and J dropped 1 base, with 12 bases sitting between them. CDR3 coding DNA: TGTGCCAGCAGCAAAACAGGGTCCAGCAATCAGCCCCAGCATTTT. It is translated as CASSKTGSSNQPQHF.

The DNA of the CDR3 is TGTGCCAGCAGTCGGGACTCCACAGATACGCAGTATTTT. It yields the protein CASSRDSTDTQYF. This chain connects TRBV28 to TRBJ2-3; possibly TRBD2 for D (6 bases). The CDR3 loop spans 13 amino acids. Trimming shortened V by 5 bases and J by 2 bases, and 8 bases separated the two germline ends. CDR1 and CDR2 (germline): MDHEN, SYDVKM.

The chain links TRBV5-8 to TRBJ2-7; 10 nucleotides line up with TRBD1. Trimming cost V 1 base and J 7 bases; bases outside gene matches: 8. This CDR3 region has 15 residues. From germline, CDR1 is SGHTS and CDR2 YDEGEE. CDR3 in DNA: TGTGCCAGCAGCTTGCCGGGACAGGGGCATAGGGAGCAGTACTTC. This sequence encodes CASSLPGQGHREQYF.

This sequence joins TRBV10-3 and TRBJ2-1, with 8 bases fitting TRBD2. The CDR3 contains 17 residues. V trimming: 0 bases; J trimming: 1 base; junction bases outside the gene matches: 5. Looked up from germline, CDR1 is ENHRY and CDR2 is SYGVKD. This CDR3 is CAISESNLAGSYNEQFF. CDR3 DNA: TGTGCCATCAGTGAGTCGAACCTAGCGGGTTCCTACAATGAGCAGTTCTTC.

The chain links TRBV5-6 to TRBJ1-1, with D unresolved. The CDR3 is 13 residues long. Germline V gene lookup returns CDR1 SGHDT and CDR2 YYEEEE. V shed 4 bases and J shed 8 bases, with 15 bases lying between them. The CDR3 nucleotides read TGTGCCAGCAGCCCTGTAGGGTCGTCGGAAGCTTTCTTT. It yields the protein CASSPVGSSEAFF.

This rearrangement joins TRBV18 to TRBJ1-1; possible D gene TRBD1, 6 bases. CDR1 and CDR2 from the germline V gene are KGHSH and LQKENI. The CDR3 sequence is 15 residues long. V was clipped by 3 bases and J by 1 base, with 12 bases between them. The CDR3 loop is CASSPSGHKNTEAFF. DNA for the CDR3: TGTGCCAGCTCACCCTCGGGACATAAGAACACTGAAGCTTTCTTT.

This chain connects TRBV7-2 to TRBJ2-7; 9 bases align to TRBD2. The CDR3 spans 14 residues. Germline V gene sequence: CDR1 SGHTA, CDR2 FQGNSA. Unmatched junction bases numbered 3, after V lost 3 bases and J lost 3 bases. CDR3 in amino acids: CASSLYSGSYEQYF. The CDR3 DNA is TGTGCCAGCAGCTTGTATAGCGGGAGCTACGAGCAGTACTTC.

The chain has TRBV28 and TRBJ1-2; D is possibly TRBD1 (6 bases). This CDR3 has 14 amino acids. V lost 2 bases and J 2 bases, leaving 9 bases between the germline ends. Per germline, CDR1 MDHEN and CDR2 SYDVKM. The CDR3 DNA is TGTGCCAGCAGTTTAATTGGACAGAACTATGGCTACACCTTC. This translates into CASSLIGQNYGYTF.

V usage is TRBV28 and J usage is TRBJ2-1; D may be TRBD2 (6 bases). CDR3 length: 18 amino acids. V was clipped by 2 bases and J by 8 bases, with 25 bases between them. The V gene's germline CDR1 is MDHEN and CDR2 SYDVKM. CDR3 sequence (DNA): TGTGCCAGCAGTTTAATCGGACTACCAGCCCCAGCTATAGATGAGCAGTTCTTC. It specifies CASSLIGLPAPAIDEQFF.

The J gene is TRBJ2-7, the V gene TRBV6-1; D call uncertain. Germline V gene lookup returns CDR1 MNHNS and CDR2 SASEGT. V lost 4 bases, J lost 5 bases, and 15 bases lay in between. The CDR3 is made up of 14 amino acids. DNA of the CDR3: TGTGCCAGCAGTGCACAGACCGGATCTAACGAGCAGTACTTC. This translates into CASSAQTGSNEQYF.

The V gene is TRBV6-5, the J gene TRBJ1-1; D is unclear. Germline lookup yields CDR1 MNHEY and CDR2 SVGAGI. CDR3 length: 14 amino acids. V lost 7 bases and J 1 base, leaving 13 bases between the germline ends. CDR3 protein: CASTNLFGNTEAFF. In nucleotides, the CDR3 is TGTGCCAGCACTAACCTGTTCGGGAACACTGAAGCTTTCTTT.

J is TRBJ2-7 and V is TRBV15, with 7 bases that match TRBD1. The CDR3 is 15 residues long. The germline V gene encodes CDR1 LNHNV and CDR2 YYDKDF (reference sequence). J gave up 4 bases and V 0 bases, and 6 bases lay outside the gene matches. The CDR3 protein is CATSREPTQGYEQYF. The CDR3 bases are TGTGCCACCAGCAGAGAGCCAACACAGGGGTACGAGCAGTACTTC.

This chain joins TRBV21-1 and TRBJ2-1; the D call of TRBD2 is as the table states it, not checked on the DNA. TRBV21-1 is listed as a pseudogene. The CDR3 is 15 residues long. The CDR3 is CASSSPGLSTNEQFF. CDR3 coding DNA: TGTGCCAGCAGCAGTCCGGGACTGTCTACGAATGAGCAGTTCTTC.

The chain couples TRBV2 to TRBJ1-1; D is uncertain. V dropped 4 bases and J dropped 0 bases, with 6 bases sitting between them. CDR3 length: 13 amino acids. CDR1 is SNHLY and CDR2 is FYNNEI in the germline V gene. The CDR3 is CASSVGLNTEAFF. The CDR3 nucleotides read TGTGCCAGCAGTGTAGGCCTGAACACTGAAGCTTTCTTT.

This sequence joins TRBV5-1 and TRBJ2-3, with 7 bases aligning to TRBD1. V was clipped by 3 bases and J by 3 bases; unmatched bases: 4. The germline V gene has CDR1 SGHRS and CDR2 YFSETQ. This CDR3 spans 14 amino acids. The CDR3 coding sequence is TGCGCCAGCAGCTGGGACAGTGTGACAGATACGCAGTATTTT. This gives the protein CASSWDSVTDTQYF.

CDR3 sequence: CASSHTGTGNTEAFF. The CDR3 region has the DNA TGTGCCAGCAGTCACACCGGGACAGGGAACACTGAAGCTTTCTTT. This rearrangement joins TRBV6-1 to TRBJ1-1, with 8 bases fitting TRBD1. The CDR3 spans 15 residues. CDR1 and CDR2 from the germline V gene are MNHNS and SASEGT. V was pared by 5 bases and J by 1 base, with 6 bases of the junction left unmatched.

The chain combines TRBV7-3 with TRBJ2-1; D not certain. Germline V gives CDR1 SGHTA, CDR2 FQGTGA. This CDR3 is 13 amino acids long. Trimming stripped 5 bases from V and 9 bases from J, with 14 bases between. The CDR3 sequence: CASSITQGLEQFF. In DNA form, the CDR3 reads TGTGCCAGCAGCATCACCCAAGGGCTTGAGCAGTTCTTC.

The rearrangement joins TRBV15 to TRBJ2-1; 7 nucleotides line up with TRBD2. Looked up from germline, CDR1 is LNHNV and CDR2 is YYDKDF (reference sequence). Trimming at V came to 1 base and at J to 6 bases, leaving 3 bases not matched to a gene. There are 14 residues in the CDR3. DNA for the CDR3: TGTGCCACCAGCAGAGGTTGGGGGGGCAATGAGCAGTTCTTC. Translating it yields CATSRGWGGNEQFF.

This chain uses TRBV4-2 with TRBJ1-2; no clear D. CDR1 is LGHNA, CDR2 YNFKEQ, per germline. There are 12 residues in the CDR3. The V and J ends lost 4 bases and 8 bases respectively, with 11 bases between them. The CDR3 loop reads CASSLLLGGYTF. CDR3 coding DNA: TGTGCCAGCAGCCTCCTATTGGGCGGCTACACCTTC.

This sequence joins TRBV7-6 and TRBJ2-1; weak D call: TRBD1 (5 bases). CDR1 is SGHVS, CDR2 FNYEAQ, per germline. CDR3 size: 16 residues. The germline V and J ends were trimmed by 1 base and 8 bases, with 18 bases remaining between them. In DNA, the CDR3 is TGTGCCAGCAGCTTAGAGGCAGGAAGGGGTTCGGATGAGCAGTTCTTC. It codes for CASSLEAGRGSDEQFF. Full variable domain (remainder filled in from reference TRBV7-6 and TRBJ2-1): GAGVSQSPRYKVTKRGQDVALRCDPISGHVSLYWYRQALGQGPEFLTYFNYEAQQDKSGLPNDRFSAERPEGSISTLTIQRTEQRDSAMYRCASSLEAGRGSDEQFFGPGTRLTVL.

CDR3 protein: CAWSVHWEGSYNSPLHF. The CDR3 nucleotides are TGTGCCTGGAGTGTACACTGGGAGGGTTCCTATAATTCACCCCTCCACTTT. The chain joins TRBV30 to TRBJ1-6; D not resolved. The V and J ends lost 0 bases and 1 base respectively, with 13 bases between them. Germline CDR1 is GTSNPN and CDR2 is SVGIG (reference sequence). CDR3 length: 17 amino acids.